These 28 T cell receptor beta chains share one sample of origin, sequenced in a study of T cell changes during pregnancy in multiple sclerosis. Produced via immunoSEQ multiplex PCR; TCRdb's table is partial and in-frame only. Among about 59,000 clones listed, roughly 94% were seen once. Here the sequenced sample was CD8+ T cells from peripheral blood mononuclear cells, taken after pregnancy. The receptors here all came from a female donor with multiple sclerosis, enrolled in a pregnancy study.

The count of this clone is one. This sequence joins TRBV6-7 and TRBJ2-4; TRBD2 agrees at 8 bases. TRBV6-7 is annotated as an ORF whose role is uncertain. CDR3 length equals 18 residues. J lost 0 bases, V lost 6 bases, and 13 bases had no gene match. CDR3 in amino acids: CASSGTRRFSEAKNIQYF. CDR3 DNA: TGTGCCAGCAGCGGGACTAGGAGGTTTTCAGAAGCCAAAAACATTCAGTACTTC.

This clone occurred once. The rearrangement links TRBV30 to TRBJ1-4; D not certain. There are 14 residues in the CDR3. Trimming removed 4 bases at V and 1 base at J, with 10 bases between. Germline V gene data show CDR1 as GTSNPN and CDR2 as SVGIG (reference sequence). The CDR3 region is CAWNSAVTNEKLFF. CDR3 sequence (DNA): TGTGCCTGGAATTCGGCGGTAACTAATGAAAAACTGTTTTTT.

The chain joins TRBV2 to TRBJ1-1; D may be TRBD1 (5 bases). The CDR3 covers 16 residues. CDR1 and CDR2 (germline): SNHLY, FYNNEI. V gave up 0 bases and J gave up 5 bases, with 16 bases separating them. CDR3 sequence reads: CASSEARSGGKTEAFF. The CDR3 DNA reads as TGTGCCAGCAGTGAAGCGCGAAGCGGGGGAAAAACTGAAGCTTTCTTT.

The chain couples TRBV5-1 to TRBJ2-7, with TRBD2 matching 10 bases. Germline V gives CDR1 SGHRS, CDR2 YFSETQ. This CDR3 spans 14 amino acids. V shed 2 bases, J shed 2 bases, and the junction held 1 base outside the gene matches. The CDR3 loop reads CASSFGTSAYEQYF. CDR3 sequence (DNA): TGCGCCAGCAGCTTCGGGACTAGCGCCTACGAGCAGTACTTC.

The J gene is TRBJ2-7, the V gene TRBV4-1; D possibly corresponds to TRBD2 (6 bases). Trimming took 8 bases from V and 7 from J, leaving 18 bases between them. This CDR3 is built from 13 residues. Per germline, CDR1 MGHRA and CDR2 YSYEKL. In DNA, the CDR3 is TGCGCCAGCTCCGGGGGTGAAACGGGGGAGCAGTACTTC. It is translated as CASSGGETGEQYF.

This sequence joins TRBV7-6 and TRBJ2-1; 9 bases map to TRBD2. The CDR3 contains 15 residues. Unmatched junction bases numbered 8, after V lost 5 bases and J lost 6 bases. The germline V gene encodes CDR1 SGHVS and CDR2 FNYEAQ. The CDR3 bases are TGTGCCAGCAGCCCCCGACTAGCGGACCTCAATGAGCAGTTCTTC. It yields the protein CASSPRLADLNEQFF.

In DNA, the CDR3 is TGTGCCTGGATAGGAGGGGCCTCCTACAATGAGCAGTTCTTC. Translating it yields CAWIGGASYNEQFF. The chain recombines TRBV30 with TRBJ2-1, with a tentative D call TRBD2 (6 bases). CDR1 and CDR2 from the germline V gene are GTSNPN and SVGIG (reference sequence). This CDR3 has 14 residues. Trimming pared 4 bases from V and 0 bases from J, leaving 10 bases between.

The sample holds one count of this clone. V gene TRBV29-1 combines with J gene TRBJ2-1, with TRBD2 identical over 7 bases. Germline-derived CDR1 and CDR2 are SQVTM and ANQGSEA. The CDR3 loop spans 14 amino acids. With 4 bases clipped from V and 8 bases from J, the junction kept 11 bases outside the gene matches. The CDR3, as DNA: TGCAGCGTTGGTAGGGAGGGAGGGATGCATGAGCAGTTCTTC. It yields the protein CSVGREGGMHEQFF.

The chain couples TRBV4-1 to TRBJ2-7; TRBD1 agrees at 9 bases. There are 15 residues in the CDR3. V shed 1 base, J shed 2 bases, and the junction held 3 bases outside the gene matches. CDR1 and CDR2 (germline): MGHRA, YSYEKL. CDR3 nucleotides: TGCGCCAGCAGCCAAGTACAGGGGGCAACCTACGAGCAGTACTTC. Translated: CASSQVQGATYEQYF.

J is TRBJ1-1 and V is TRBV5-4; D perhaps matches TRBD1 (6 bases). Trimming removed 4 bases from V and 5 bases from J, with 18 bases in between. CDR1 and CDR2 (germline): SGHNT, YYREEE (reference sequence). The CDR3 contains 15 residues. DNA for the CDR3: TGTGCCAGCAGCATCGAAACAGGGAAAGGGACTGAAGCTTTCTTT. Translation gives CASSIETGKGTEAFF.

This clone was observed a handful of times. The chain has TRBV2 and TRBJ2-7; 8 nucleotides line up with TRBD2. CDR1 is SNHLY and CDR2 is FYNNEI in the germline V gene. With V trimmed by 1 base and J by 2 bases, 4 bases remained unmatched. CDR3 size: 15 residues. CDR3 sequence (DNA): TGTGCCAGCAGTGAAGGGGTAGCGGGGACCTACGAGCAGTACTTC. As protein: CASSEGVAGTYEQYF.

This clone was found once. Here the CDR3 DNA reads TGTGCCAGCAGTTACCTCGCGGGCGCGAACACCGGGGAGCTGTTTTTT. This encodes CASSYLAGANTGELFF. The V and J genes are TRBV27 and TRBJ2-2, with D tentatively TRBD2 (5 bases). The length of the CDR3 is 16 residues. V lost 4 bases and J 0 bases, leaving 12 bases between the germline ends. In germline, CDR1 is MNHEY, CDR2 SMNVEV (reference sequence).

The chain uses TRBV10-2 and TRBJ2-7, with D possibly TRBD2 on 6 matching bases. The ends were cut back, 5 bases at V and 0 bases at J, with 17 bases in the middle. Germline-derived CDR1 and CDR2 are WSHSY and SAAADI. The CDR3 length is 16 residues. CDR3 sequence reads: CASSPWGGGDSYEQYF. DNA for the CDR3: TGCGCCAGCAGTCCTTGGGGCGGAGGGGACTCCTACGAGCAGTACTTC.

This sequence joins TRBV28 and TRBJ1-3; the match to TRBD1 covers 7 bases. V lost 4 bases, J lost 0 bases, and 12 bases stayed unmatched. The CDR3 spans 18 residues. Germline CDR1 and CDR2: MDHEN and SYDVKM. CDR3 region: CASSSLQGIAFSGNTIYF. For the CDR3, the DNA is TGTGCCAGCAGTTCCTTACAGGGGATCGCCTTCTCTGGAAACACCATATATTTT.

The chain couples TRBV5-1 to TRBJ2-7, with 10 bases that match TRBD2. Trimming cost V 0 bases and J 4 bases; bases outside gene matches: 4. Germline CDR1 reads SGHRS; CDR2 reads YFSETQ. This CDR3 comprises 15 residues. CDR3 DNA: TGCGCCAGCAGCTTGGAGGCTAGCGGGAGTTACGAGCAGTACTTC. It codes for CASSLEASGSYEQYF.

The V call is TRBV5-1, the J call TRBJ1-1; D is possibly TRBD1 (6 bases). V was shortened by 3 bases and J by 1 base, with 13 bases between the two germline ends. Germline V gene lookup returns CDR1 SGHRS and CDR2 YFSETQ. The CDR3 covers 15 residues. As DNA, the CDR3 is TGCGCCAGCAGCTCCTACCCGGGACAGAACACTGAAGCTTTCTTT. Its translation is CASSSYPGQNTEAFF.

The rearrangement uses TRBV5-1 and TRBJ2-3; TRBD1 matches at 7 bases. The CDR3 runs 14 residues. CDR1 is SGHRS and CDR2 is YFSETQ in the germline V gene. The V segment lost 4 bases and the J segment 2 bases; nucleotides outside the gene matches: 4. The CDR3, as DNA: TGCGCCAGCAGCGCGGACAGGTACACAGATACGCAGTATTTT. This codes for CASSADRYTDTQYF.

In its sample, this clone was seen once. The V and J genes are TRBV11-2 and TRBJ2-5, with 7 bases that match TRBD2. The CDR3 runs 15 residues. Germline trimming cut 3 bases from V and 2 bases from J; bases unmatched to any gene: 6. In germline, CDR1 is SGHAT, CDR2 FQNNGV. The CDR3 DNA follows: TGTGCCAGCAGCTTTGGCGGGGGTGGTCAAGAGACCCAGTACTTC. Translated: CASSFGGGGQETQYF.

The chain's CDR3 is CASSLGSLADPSYNEQFF. CDR3 DNA sequence: TGTGCCAGCAGCTTAGGTTCTTTAGCGGACCCCTCCTACAATGAGCAGTTCTTC. The chain uses TRBV13 and TRBJ2-1; D may be TRBD2 (6 bases). Per the germline V gene, CDR1 is PRHDT and CDR2 is FYEKMQ (reference sequence). This CDR3 contains 18 residues. Deletions cut 0 bases from V and 0 bases from J, with 15 bases between.

The J gene is TRBJ2-3, the V gene TRBV19, with 9 positions matching TRBD2. Germline V gene lookup returns CDR1 LNHDA and CDR2 SQIVND (reference sequence). Losses at the gene ends were 9 bases for V and 3 bases for J; bases not matched to a gene: 10. This CDR3 has 15 amino acids. The DNA of the CDR3 is TGTGCCAGCCAAATAGCGGGAGTGGGGACAGATACGCAGTATTTT. Amino acids: CASQIAGVGTDTQYF. Complete variable domain (other parts from reference TRBV19 and TRBJ2-3): DGGITQSPKYLFRKEGQNVTLSCEQNLNHDAMYWYRQDPGQGLRLIYYSQIVNDFQKGDIAEGYSVSREKKESFPLTVTSAQKNPTAFYLCASQIAGVGTDTQYFGPGTRLTVL.

This clone occurred a few times. V is TRBV7-7 and J is TRBJ2-1, with 7 bases identical to TRBD2. This CDR3 is 15 amino acids long. The ends lost 2 bases at V and 3 bases at J; junction bases unmatched: 4. Germline-derived CDR1 and CDR2 are SSHAT and FNYEAQ (reference sequence). The CDR3, as DNA: TGTGCCAGCAGCTTATCGACTAGCTTCTACAATGAGCAGTTCTTC. It encodes CASSLSTSFYNEQFF.

A few counts support this clone. This chain joins TRBV16 and TRBJ1-1; D remains ambiguous. The CDR3 runs 13 residues. Trimming took off 4 bases at V and 3 bases at J, with 9 bases between the two ends. From germline, CDR1 is KGHSY and CDR2 FQNENV. The CDR3 nucleotides are TGTGCCAGCAGCCGGGCCGGCCACACTGAAGCTTTCTTT. Translation gives CASSRAGHTEAFF.

The chain uses TRBV19 and TRBJ1-2; 10 bases map to TRBD1. The length of the CDR3 is 15 residues. J gave up 5 bases and V 5 bases, and 8 bases lay outside the gene matches. Germline CDR1 LNHDA, CDR2 SQIVND (reference sequence). CDR3 sequence: CASSWGGQGQYGYTF. The CDR3 nucleotides are TGTGCCAGTAGTTGGGGGGGACAGGGGCAGTATGGCTACACCTTC.

This CDR3 reads CASSKAGEEGASGNTIYF. The CDR3 nucleotides read TGTGCCAGCAGCAAAGCGGGAGAGGAGGGAGCCTCGGGAAACACCATATATTTT. The chain couples TRBV7-9 to TRBJ1-3; D ambiguous. The CDR3 contains 18 residues. Trimming pared 5 bases from V and 4 bases from J, leaving 24 bases between. Germline values: CDR1 SEHNR, CDR2 FQNEAQ (reference sequence).

The V gene is TRBV4-1, the J gene TRBJ2-5; the D gene is possibly TRBD2 (6 bases). V was trimmed by 5 bases and J by 5 bases, leaving 15 bases between them. The germline V gene has CDR1 MGHRA and CDR2 YSYEKL. This CDR3 spans 14 amino acids. CDR3 sequence: CASSSGLRGETQYF. The CDR3 DNA reads as TGCGCCAGCAGCTCCGGACTCCGGGGGGAGACCCAGTACTTC.

The chain is built from TRBV2 and TRBJ1-1; possibly TRBD1 for D (6 bases). The CDR3 is 14 residues long. Germline assignment: CDR1 SNHLY and CDR2 FYNNEI. Trimming stripped 6 bases from V and 2 bases from J, with 13 bases between. CDR3 sequence: CASRPRGKNTEAFF. The CDR3 bases are TGTGCCAGCAGACCCAGGGGCAAAAACACTGAAGCTTTCTTT.

J is TRBJ1-3 and V is TRBV5-6, with D possibly matching TRBD1 (5 bases). Germline V CDR1 and CDR2: SGHDT, YYEEEE. The germline V and J ends were trimmed by 6 bases and 2 bases, with 15 bases remaining between them. The CDR3 consists of 15 residues. The CDR3 region has the DNA TGTGCCAGCACCTTCTCAAGCAGGGCTGGAAACACCATATATTTT. Encoded protein: CASTFSSRAGNTIYF.

The CDR3 reads CASGSTVRDTQYF. The DNA of the CDR3 is TGTGCCAGCGGGTCGACTGTTAGGGATACGCAGTATTTT. This chain links TRBV27 with TRBJ2-3, with D hard to call. V was cut by 8 bases and J by 6 bases, with 15 bases left in between. CDR3 size: 13 residues. Germline-derived CDR1 and CDR2 are MNHEY and SMNVEV (reference sequence).